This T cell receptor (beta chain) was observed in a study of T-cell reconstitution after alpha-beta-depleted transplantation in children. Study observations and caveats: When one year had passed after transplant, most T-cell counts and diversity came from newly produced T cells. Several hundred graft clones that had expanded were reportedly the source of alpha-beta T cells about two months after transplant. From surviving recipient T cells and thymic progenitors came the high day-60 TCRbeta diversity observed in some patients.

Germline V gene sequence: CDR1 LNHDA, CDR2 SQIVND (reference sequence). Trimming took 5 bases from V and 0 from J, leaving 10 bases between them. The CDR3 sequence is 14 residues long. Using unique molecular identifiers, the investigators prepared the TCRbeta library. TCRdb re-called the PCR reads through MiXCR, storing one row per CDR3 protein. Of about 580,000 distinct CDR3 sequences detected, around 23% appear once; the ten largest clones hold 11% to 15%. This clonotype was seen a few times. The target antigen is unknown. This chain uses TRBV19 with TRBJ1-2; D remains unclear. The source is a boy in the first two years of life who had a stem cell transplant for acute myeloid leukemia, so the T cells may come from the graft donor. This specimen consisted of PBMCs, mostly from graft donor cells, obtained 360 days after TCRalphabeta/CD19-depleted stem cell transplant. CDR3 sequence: CASSFGVSNYGYTF. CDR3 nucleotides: TGTGCCAGTAGTTTCGGAGTGTCTAACTATGGCTACACCTTC.